This TCR beta chain was retrieved from a study of blood T cells in healthy people across ages. Study outcomes and limitations: A conclusive naive versus antigen-experienced comparison was prevented by the unsorted PBMCs. Age showed a roughly linear inverse relationship with TCR beta diversity per million T cells.

Through a sample-barcoded 5' primer and a J-beta primer mix, a second PCR was run for roughly 7 to 11 cycles. Tagging of each cDNA molecule was performed by a template-switch adaptor with 12 random nucleotides. TCRdb independently ran MiXCR on the 5' RACE reads; one entry per CDR3 protein. The sample yields roughly 680,000 distinct CDR3 sequences, about 50% seen once. Each donor supplied about 9.6 milliliters of peripheral blood. With regard to this clonotype: Its antigen remains unknown.

This clonotype originated in a woman older than 75 in good health. Sequenced material: blood.

CDR3 in DNA: TGTGCCAGCAGTGAAGCCCTTCGGGGGCGCGAGCAGTACTTC. Translated: CASSEALRGREQYF. The V and J genes are TRBV2 and TRBJ2-5; D is tentatively TRBD1 or TRBD2 (6 bases each). Matching the DNA end better, TRBJ2-7 makes the J call doubtful. Germline-derived CDR1 and CDR2 are SNHLY and FYNNEI. The CDR3 has 14 residues.